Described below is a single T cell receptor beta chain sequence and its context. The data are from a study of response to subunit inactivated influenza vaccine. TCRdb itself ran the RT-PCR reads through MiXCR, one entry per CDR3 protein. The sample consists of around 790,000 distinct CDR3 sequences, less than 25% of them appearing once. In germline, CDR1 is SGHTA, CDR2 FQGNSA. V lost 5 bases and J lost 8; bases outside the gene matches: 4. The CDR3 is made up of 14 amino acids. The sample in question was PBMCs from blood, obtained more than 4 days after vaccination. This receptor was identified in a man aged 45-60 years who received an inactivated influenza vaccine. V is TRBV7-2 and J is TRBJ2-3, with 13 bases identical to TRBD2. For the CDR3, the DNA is TGTGCCAGCAGCCCAGGACTAGCGGGAGTTACGCAGTATTTT. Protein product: CASSPGLAGVTQYF.